A selection of T cell receptor beta chains follows, all from one sample in a study of T cell responses to AZD1222 COVID-19 vaccine. TCRdb's copy holds only in-frame clones and misses some; the assay was immunoSEQ multiplex PCR. The sample yields 100,000 to 150,000 clones, around 83% seen once. The specimen comprised peripheral blood, sampled 28 days after the second AZD1222 dose. Receptors originate from an adult who received the AZD1222 COVID-19 vaccine. CDR3s include the opening cysteine and the closing phenylalanine or tryptophan. A D gene is named only where the DNA matches it firmly. Size is stated for part of the rows, as once, few or many counts, or as a class when the clone is expanded.

V gene	clone size	J gene	D gene	CDR3 DNA	CDR3 protein
TRBV18	.	TRBJ2-1	.	TGTGCCAGCTCACCAAGGGGGTATGAGCAGTTCTTC	CASSPRGYEQFF
TRBV11-3	.	TRBJ1-1	.	TGTGCCAGCAGCTCCGAGGGCCACACTGAAGCTTTCTTT	CASSSEGHTEAFF
TRBV3-1/TRBV3-2	.	TRBJ1-3	.	TGTGCCAGCAGCTTTCAAAACACCATATATTTT	CASSFQNTIYF
TRBV5-4	.	TRBJ1-2	.	TGTGCCAGCAGCTTGGTCAACCGTAACTATGGCTACACCTTC	CASSLVNRNYGYTF
TRBV9	.	TRBJ2-7	TRBD1	TGTGCCAGCAGCCCCGGGACAGGGAATTACGAGCAGTACTTC	CASSPGTGNYEQYF
TRBV7-9	once	TRBJ1-2	.	TGTGCCAGCAGCTTCCCACCAGATGGGACGAACTATGGCTACACCTTC	CASSFPPDGTNYGYTF
TRBV6-1	.	TRBJ1-1	.	TGTGCCAGCAGTGATATAGGAACAGCTAACACTGAAGCTTTCTTT	CASSDIGTANTEAFF
TRBV4-2	.	TRBJ1-4	TRBD1	TGTGCCAGCAGCCAAGGGACAGGGGCCCTTAATGAAAAACTGTTTTTT	CASSQGTGALNEKLFF
TRBV28	.	TRBJ1-4	TRBD1	TGTGCCAGCAGTTTACTCAGGGGGAAGGGAAATGAAAAACTGTTTTTT	CASSLLRGKGNEKLFF
TRBV7-2	.	TRBJ2-3	TRBD1	TGTGCCAGCAGCTTGGACAGGGGGGATACGCAGTATTTT	CASSLDRGDTQYF
TRBV2	.	TRBJ2-5	.	TGTGCCAGCAGTGTCCAGCGTCTAGAGACCCAGTACTTC	CASSVQRLETQYF
TRBV4-3	.	TRBJ1-6	TRBD1	TGCGCCAGCAGCCAAGACAACACAGGGGTGGGATCACCCCTCCACTTT	CASSQDNTGVGSPLHF
TRBV4-1	.	TRBJ1-1	.	TGCGCCAGCAGCCAAGATGGGGGGGGTTGGAACACTGAAGCTTTCTTT	CASSQDGGGWNTEAFF
TRBV3-1/TRBV3-2	.	TRBJ2-2	.	TGTGCCAGCAGCCCGCGACAGCCGACGAACACCGGGGAGCTGTTTTTT	CASSPRQPTNTGELFF
TRBV3-1/TRBV3-2	.	TRBJ1-1	TRBD1	TGTGCCAGCAGCCTTCTGACAGGGGTGAAATCCGAAGCTTTCTTT	CASSLLTGVKSEAFF
TRBV6-6	once	TRBJ2-2	.	TGTGCCAGCCGCCAACCGGGAGTCACCACCGGGGAGCTGTTTTTT	CASRQPGVTTGELFF
TRBV2	.	TRBJ2-7	.	TGTGCCAGCGGGGGTTCGGGGGCTTGGTCCTACGAGCAGTACTTC	CASGGSGAWSYEQYF
TRBV30	.	TRBJ1-1	.	TGTGCCTGGAGACTGTTGAACACTGAAGCTTTCTTT	CAWRLLNTEAFF
TRBV6-5	.	TRBJ1-5	.	TGTGCCAGCAGTCCTCAGGGAAATAGCAATCAGCCCCAGCATTTT	CASSPQGNSNQPQHF
TRBV28	few	TRBJ1-2	.	TGTGCCAGCAGTTCCGGTGTAGACAGCTCACTTAACTATGGCTACACCTTC	CASSSGVDSSLNYGYTF
TRBV6-1	.	TRBJ1-5	.	TGTGCCAGCAGTGAATTCGGGGGAAATCAGCCCCAGCATTTT	CASSEFGGNQPQHF
TRBV14	medium-sized	TRBJ1-1	.	TGTGCCAGCAGCCTCGGAGCGGGGAACACTGAAGCTTTCTTT	CASSLGAGNTEAFF
TRBV5-1	.	TRBJ1-2	.	TGCGCCAGCAGCCGGGACAACTATGGCTACACCTTC	CASSRDNYGYTF
TRBV29-1	.	TRBJ2-2	TRBD1	TGCAGCGTTGCTTTCGTGACAGGGGGCGTGTCGAACACCGGGGAGCTGTTTTTT	CSVAFVTGGVSNTGELFF
TRBV28	.	TRBJ2-7	.	TGTGCCAGCAGGTACCCCGGCGGTTGGGGGGCCTACGAGCAGTACTTC	CASRYPGGWGAYEQYF
TRBV6-5	.	TRBJ1-1	.	TGTGCCAGCTTTAACAGGAACACTGAAGCTTTCTTT	CASFNRNTEAFF
TRBV9	.	TRBJ1-1	TRBD1	TGTGCCAGCAGCGGGGGACAGGGACTTGAAGCTTTCTTT	CASSGGQGLEAFF
TRBV28	.	TRBJ1-2	.	TGTGCCAGCAGTTCGGTAGGATCCGACGGGTACTATGGCTACACCTTC	CASSSVGSDGYYGYTF
TRBV6-5	few	TRBJ2-1	.	TGTGCCAGCAGTTATGTCACTGGGGCGGCCCCGTTCTTC	CASSYVTGAAPFF
TRBV6-5	.	TRBJ1-1	.	TGTGCCAGCGGGAGGGGGGACACTGAAGCTTTCTTT	CASGRGDTEAFF
TRBV7-8	.	TRBJ2-3	.	TGTGCCAGCAGCCCGCCGTCAGATACGCAGTATTTT	CASSPPSDTQYF
TRBV12-3/TRBV12-4	.	TRBJ1-5	.	TGTGCCAGCAGTTTAGCCGATGATCAGCCCCAGCATTTT	CASSLADDQPQHF
TRBV4-1	.	TRBJ2-1	TRBD2	TGCGCCAGCAGCCGAACCCGTGGGGCGGCGACTAGCGGGGGATACAATGAGCAGTTCTTC	CASSRTRGAATSGGYNEQFF
TRBV7-7	.	TRBJ2-2	TRBD1	TGTGCCAGCAGCCCCGGACAGGGCGGCACCGGGGAGCTGTTTTTT	CASSPGQGGTGELFF
TRBV9	.	TRBJ2-4	.	TGTGCCAGCAGCGTCGGGCCTGATGGGGATCAGTACTTC	CASSVGPDGDQYF
TRBV13	.	TRBJ2-3	.	TGTGCCAGCAGCTTAGTATGGCCGGGGGAAAGCACAGATACGCAGTATTTT	CASSLVWPGESTDTQYF
TRBV13	.	TRBJ2-7	.	TGTGCCAGCGGCCGGAGGGGCGACTACGAGCAGTACTTC	CASGRRGDYEQYF
TRBV7-9	.	TRBJ1-2	.	TGTGCCAGCAGCAACCGGGAGACGGGCTACACCTTC	CASSNRETGYTF
TRBV19	.	TRBJ1-1	.	TGTGCCAGTAGTAAAAGAACAGGGTCGATTGAAGCTTTCTTT	CASSKRTGSIEAFF
TRBV18	.	TRBJ1-1	TRBD1	TGTGCCAGCTCGCCGACACCGGGACAGGGCACTGAAGCTTTCTTT	CASSPTPGQGTEAFF
TRBV27	once	TRBJ1-2	.	TGTGCCAGCAGGGGACTGGGGGCCAGTGAGTATGGCTACACCTTC	CASRGLGASEYGYTF
TRBV19	.	TRBJ1-2	TRBD1	TGTGCCAGTAGTTCGCGGACAGGGGGCGTTGGCTACACCTTC	CASSSRTGGVGYTF